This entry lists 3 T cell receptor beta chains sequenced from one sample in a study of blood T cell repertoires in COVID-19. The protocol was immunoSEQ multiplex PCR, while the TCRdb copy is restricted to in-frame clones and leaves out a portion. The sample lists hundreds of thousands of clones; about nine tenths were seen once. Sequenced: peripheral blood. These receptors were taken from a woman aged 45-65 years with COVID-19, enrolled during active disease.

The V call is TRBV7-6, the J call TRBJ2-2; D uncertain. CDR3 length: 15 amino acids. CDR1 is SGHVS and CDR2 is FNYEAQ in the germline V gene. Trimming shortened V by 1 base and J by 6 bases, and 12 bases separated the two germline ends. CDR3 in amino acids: CASSLVVEEAGELFF. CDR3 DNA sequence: TGTGCCAGCAGCTTAGTCGTAGAAGAGGCCGGGGAGCTGTTTTTT.

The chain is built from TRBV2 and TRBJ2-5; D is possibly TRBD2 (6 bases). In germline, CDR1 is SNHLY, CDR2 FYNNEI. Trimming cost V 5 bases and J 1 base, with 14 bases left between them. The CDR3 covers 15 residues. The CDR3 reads CASSLEGRPQETQYF. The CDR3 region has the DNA TGTGCCAGCAGTCTGGAGGGACGCCCCCAAGAGACCCAGTACTTC.

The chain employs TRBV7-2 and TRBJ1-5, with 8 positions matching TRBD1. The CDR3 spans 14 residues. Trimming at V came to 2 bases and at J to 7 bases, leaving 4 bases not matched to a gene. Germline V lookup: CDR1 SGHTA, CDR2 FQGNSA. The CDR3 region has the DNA TGTGCCAGCAGCTTAATTCCAGGGGGCCAGCCCCAGCATTTT. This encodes CASSLIPGGQPQHF.